The TCR beta chain under discussion was sequenced for a study of T cells in localized non-small cell lung cancer. There are 14 residues in the CDR3. Germline CDR1 SEHNR, CDR2 FQNEAQ (reference sequence). V trimming: 3 bases; J trimming: 4 bases; junction bases outside the gene matches: 4. Regarding the study as a whole: A median around 57 of the top 100 tumor clones appeared in adjacent lung.

On this clone itself: As yet, its antigen is unknown.

Method: immunoSEQ multiplex PCR; TCRdb's copy keeps in-frame clones and lacks some. The sample includes fewer than 30,000 clones, around 85% of them seen just once. V is TRBV7-9 and J is TRBJ1-1; 8 nucleotides agree with TRBD1. The receptor comes from a female donor of 60 years or more with stage II squamous cell lung carcinoma. The sample here was peripheral blood, taken before any cancer treatment. For the CDR3, the DNA is TGTGCCAGCAGCTTCCAGGGGGCTCTCACTGAAGCTTTCTTT. It translates to CASSFQGALTEAFF.